This TCR beta chain originates from a study of blood T cells in healthy people across ages. Study results and limitations: Diversity estimates from one million T cells were considered underestimates.

This clonotype was found a few times. What it binds is not known. The V gene's germline CDR1 is SQVTM and CDR2 ANQGSEA. This CDR3 spans 15 amino acids. V lost 6 bases to trimming and J lost 5 bases; unmatched junction nucleotides: 16. Next came a second PCR, run for about 6 to 11 cycles, which used a sample-barcoded 5' primer along with a J-beta primer mix. Each CDR3 protein is one row after TCRdb ran MiXCR on the 5' RACE reads. The sample has fewer than 1,000,000 distinct CDR3 sequences, approximately 44% seen once. All donors came from Russia, were Caucasian and healthy, and spanned ages roughly 6 to 100.

The clonotype was recovered from a man in his sixties in good health. Specimen: blood. The chain uses TRBV29-1 and TRBJ2-7; 7 bases fit TRBD2. CDR3: CSVQSGRGKGDEQYF. In DNA, the CDR3 is TGCAGCGTCCAATCCGGGCGGGGGAAGGGAGACGAGCAGTACTTC.